This paragraph covers one T cell receptor beta chain sequence. Using genomic DNA as the template, TCR beta VDJ and CDR3 profiling was carried out. TCRdb fed the reads into MiXCR, producing one record per CDR3 protein. The repertoire holds about 160,000 distinct CDR3 sequences, with roughly two thirds as singletons. The data were taken from a study of CD8+CD57+ T cells in acquired aplastic anemia. Background on the study: An average of roughly 3.2 ug of DNA was obtained from sorted CD4+ and CD8+ cells.

V gave up 3 bases and J gave up 3 bases, with 13 bases separating them. This CDR3 is 14 amino acids long. Germline CDR1 is SGHRS and CDR2 is YFSETQ. Patients chosen for sequencing had shown CD8+CD57+ cell expansion by flow cytometry. The source is a human donor with aplastic anemia. The sequencing sample was made of sorted CD4+, CD8+, or CD8+CD57+ T cells (not recorded which) from PBMCs. V gene TRBV5-1 combines with J gene TRBJ2-7; D not resolved. CDR3 residues: CASSYHPGDYEQYF. DNA of the CDR3: TGCGCCAGCAGCTACCATCCGGGCGACTACGAGCAGTACTTC.